The 15 T cell receptor beta chains below come from one sample, sequenced in a study of blood T cell repertoires in COVID-19. Clones were read by immunoSEQ multiplex PCR, and TCRdb kept only the in-frame ones, dropping some. The table shows around 140,000 clones, with about 87% occurring only once. Source material: peripheral blood. All receptors come from a human donor with COVID-19, enrolled during active disease. The donor label of this sample is uncertain.

The gene calls are TRBV11-1 and TRBJ2-5, with TRBD1 identical over 9 bases. Germline CDR1 is SGHAT and CDR2 is FQDESV (reference sequence). The CDR3 runs to 16 residues. V dropped 4 bases and J dropped 2; count of bases not matched to a gene: 8. In DNA, the CDR3 is TGTGCCAGCAGCTATACAGGGGGCGGTGGACAAGAGACCCAGTACTTC. As protein: CASSYTGGGGQETQYF.

The chain carries TRBV7-9 and TRBJ2-5; 10 nucleotides line up with TRBD2. The J segment lost 1 base and the V segment lost 1 base, leaving 6 bases of the junction unmatched. CDR3 length equals 17 residues. The germline V gene has CDR1 SEHNR and CDR2 FQNEAQ (reference sequence). CDR3: CASSLETTSGIQETQYF. For the CDR3, the DNA is TGTGCCAGCAGCTTAGAAACAACTAGCGGGATCCAAGAGACCCAGTACTTC.

Here the CDR3 reads CASSPEAPTDTQYF. CDR3 in DNA: TGCGCCAGCAGCCCCGAGGCCCCGACAGATACGCAGTATTTT. The chain is built from TRBV4-1 and TRBJ2-3; D gene uncertain. Germline loops: CDR1 MGHRA, CDR2 YSYEKL. V was shortened by 4 bases and J by 3 bases, with 11 bases between the two germline ends. The CDR3 runs to 14 residues.

The J gene is TRBJ1-2, the V gene TRBV27, with 7 bases fitting TRBD1. Germline V gene data show CDR1 as MNHEY and CDR2 as SMNVEV (reference sequence). Trimming at V came to 6 bases and at J to 6 bases, leaving 7 bases not matched to a gene. The CDR3 covers 13 residues. The chain's CDR3 is CASRRNRGDGYTF. Written as DNA, the CDR3 is TGTGCCAGCAGACGAAACAGGGGTGATGGCTACACCTTC.

The rearrangement joins TRBV5-1 to TRBJ2-5, with D maybe TRBD2 (5 bases). This CDR3 region has 14 residues. V was trimmed by 0 bases and J by 2 bases, leaving 8 bases between them. Germline lookup yields CDR1 SGHRS and CDR2 YFSETQ. CDR3 amino acids: CASSLAGSQETQYF. CDR3 DNA: TGCGCCAGCAGCTTGGCGGGGTCTCAAGAGACCCAGTACTTC.

This clone appeared a few times. The gene calls are TRBV7-6 and TRBJ1-1; D may be TRBD1 (5 bases). The germline V gene encodes CDR1 SGHVS and CDR2 FNYEAQ. The CDR3 consists of 14 residues. Trimming left V 5 bases short and J 2 bases short, with 12 bases between. The DNA for the CDR3 is TGTGCCAGCAGCGCCTGGGGGGACAACACTGAAGCTTTCTTT. It encodes CASSAWGDNTEAFF.

The chain links TRBV27 to TRBJ2-5; a possible D gene is TRBD1 (6 bases). There are 16 residues in the CDR3. CDR1 and CDR2 from the germline V gene are MNHEY and SMNVEV (reference sequence). V was clipped by 3 bases and J by 1 base, with 15 bases between them. The CDR3 is CASSFGTWGSQETQYF. CDR3 in DNA: TGTGCCAGCAGTTTCGGGACATGGGGGAGCCAAGAGACCCAGTACTTC.

V usage is TRBV6-4 and J usage is TRBJ1-2; D might be TRBD1 (6 bases). Germline assignment: CDR1 MRHNA and CDR2 SNTAGT. The V and J ends lost 6 bases and 3 bases respectively, with 11 bases between them. CDR3 length equals 13 residues. The CDR3 is CASSPQGYYGYTF. The CDR3 DNA reads TGTGCCAGCAGCCCCCAGGGGTACTATGGCTACACCTTC.

The V call is TRBV6-1, the J call TRBJ2-4; a weak D match, TRBD1 (5 bases). The CDR3 runs 15 residues. V gave up 2 bases and J gave up 6 bases, with 14 bases separating them. Germline CDR1 MNHNS, CDR2 SASEGT. The CDR3 sequence is CASSEFAAQGNIQYF. The CDR3 region has the DNA TGTGCCAGCAGTGAATTTGCAGCTCAGGGAAACATTCAGTACTTC.

This rearrangement joins TRBV28 to TRBJ1-1; D ambiguous. CDR1 is MDHEN and CDR2 is SYDVKM in the germline V gene. V dropped 4 bases and J dropped 4 bases, with 7 bases sitting between them. There are 12 residues in the CDR3. CDR3 residues: CASSWVATEAFF. The CDR3 bases are TGTGCCAGCAGTTGGGTAGCCACTGAAGCTTTCTTT. The whole variable domain, remainder taken from reference TRBV28 and TRBJ1-1, is DVKVTQSSRYLVKRTGEKVFLECVQDMDHENMFWYRQDPGLGLRLIYFSYDVKMKEKGDIPEGYSVSREKKERFSLILESASTNQTSMYLCASSWVATEAFFGQGTRLTVV.

The V call is TRBV13, the J call TRBJ2-7; possibly TRBD1 for D (5 bases). Germline V gives CDR1 PRHDT, CDR2 FYEKMQ (reference sequence). The CDR3 runs 14 residues. V lost 0 bases, J lost 3 bases, and 9 bases lay in between. CDR3 nucleotides: TGTGCCAGCAGCTTAGGGGGCAGGGTCTACGAGCAGTACTTC. Protein sequence: CASSLGGRVYEQYF.

The J gene is TRBJ2-2, the V gene TRBV6-6, with 9 bases fitting TRBD2. The V gene end was trimmed by 6 bases and the J gene end by 4 bases; junction bases not matched to a gene: 3. Per the germline V gene, CDR1 is MNHNY and CDR2 is SVGAGI (reference sequence). The length of the CDR3 is 14 residues. In DNA form, the CDR3 reads TGTGCCAGCAGACCGACTAGCGGCACCGGGGAGCTGTTTTTT. This codes for CASRPTSGTGELFF.

The rearrangement joins TRBV5-1 to TRBJ1-3, with TRBD1 as a possible D gene (6 bases). The CDR3 is 18 residues long. V dropped 4 bases and J dropped 0 bases, with 20 bases sitting between them. Germline V gene lookup returns CDR1 SGHRS and CDR2 YFSETQ. CDR3 region: CASSTTGTQSVSGNTIYF. The DNA for the CDR3 is TGCGCCAGCAGCACTACCGGGACACAGTCTGTCTCTGGAAACACCATATATTTT.

V gene TRBV11-2 combines with J gene TRBJ1-2; a weak D match, TRBD1 (6 bases). Germline V gene lookup returns CDR1 SGHAT and CDR2 FQNNGV. Trimming removed 4 bases from V and 4 bases from J, with 13 bases in between. The CDR3 spans 14 residues. CDR3 loop: CASSSPTGTYGYTF. The CDR3 DNA is TGTGCCAGCAGCTCGCCGACAGGTACCTATGGCTACACCTTC.

The V gene is TRBV7-3, the J gene TRBJ2-1, with 8 bases that match TRBD2. There are 15 residues in the CDR3. V gave up 4 bases and J gave up 4 bases; unmatched junction bases: 6. Per germline, CDR1 SGHTA and CDR2 FQGTGA. The CDR3 coding sequence is TGTGCCAGCAGCTCTCGGGAGGGCCTTTACAATGAGCAGTTCTTC. Residues: CASSSREGLYNEQFF.